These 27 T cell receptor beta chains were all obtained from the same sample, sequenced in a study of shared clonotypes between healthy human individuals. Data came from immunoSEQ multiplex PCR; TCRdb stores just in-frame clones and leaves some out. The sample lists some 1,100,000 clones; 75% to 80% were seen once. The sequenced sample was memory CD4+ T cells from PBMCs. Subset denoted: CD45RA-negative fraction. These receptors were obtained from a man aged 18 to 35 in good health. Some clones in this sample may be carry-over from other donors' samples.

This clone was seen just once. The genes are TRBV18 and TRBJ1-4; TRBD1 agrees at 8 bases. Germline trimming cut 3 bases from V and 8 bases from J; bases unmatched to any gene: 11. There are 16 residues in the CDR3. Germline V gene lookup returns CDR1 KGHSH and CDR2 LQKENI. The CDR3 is CASSPPTGAGGEKLFF. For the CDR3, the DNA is TGTGCCAGCTCACCGCCGACAGGGGCTGGGGGAGAAAAACTGTTTTTT.

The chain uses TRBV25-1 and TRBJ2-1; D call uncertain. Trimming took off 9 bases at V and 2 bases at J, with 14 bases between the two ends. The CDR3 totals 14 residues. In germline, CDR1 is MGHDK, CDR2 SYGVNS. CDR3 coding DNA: TGTGCCAGTCGTGGGCTGTTTCCCTACAATGAGCAGTTCTTC. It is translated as CASRGLFPYNEQFF.

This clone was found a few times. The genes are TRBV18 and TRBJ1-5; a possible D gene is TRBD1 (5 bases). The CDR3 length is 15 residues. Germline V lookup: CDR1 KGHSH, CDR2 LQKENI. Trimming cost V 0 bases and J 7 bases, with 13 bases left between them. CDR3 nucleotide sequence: TGTGCCAGCTCACCACCGGGGACCCGGGAGCAGCCCCAGCATTTT. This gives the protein CASSPPGTREQPQHF.

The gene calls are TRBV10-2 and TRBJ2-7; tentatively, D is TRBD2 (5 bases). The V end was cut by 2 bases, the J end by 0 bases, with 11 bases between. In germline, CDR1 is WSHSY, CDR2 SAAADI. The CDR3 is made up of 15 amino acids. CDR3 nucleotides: TGCGCCAGCAGTGAGCCGGGAACGGGCTCCTACGAGCAGTACTTC. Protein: CASSEPGTGSYEQYF.

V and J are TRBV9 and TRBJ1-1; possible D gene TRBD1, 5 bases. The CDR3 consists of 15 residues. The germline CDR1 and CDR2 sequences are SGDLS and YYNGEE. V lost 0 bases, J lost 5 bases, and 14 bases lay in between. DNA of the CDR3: TGTGCCAGCAGCGTAGGGCCAGGGAGTGTGACTGAAGCTTTCTTT. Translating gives CASSVGPGSVTEAFF.

The chain's CDR3 is CASSRTGGLYGYTF. DNA for the CDR3: TGTGCCAGCAGTCGGACAGGGGGCCTCTATGGCTACACCTTC. The rearrangement joins TRBV6-5 to TRBJ1-2; 11 bases are a match to TRBD1. Germline CDR1 and CDR2: MNHEY and SVGAGI. The length of the CDR3 is 14 residues. The V gene end was trimmed by 5 bases and the J gene end by 4 bases; junction bases not matched to a gene: 3.

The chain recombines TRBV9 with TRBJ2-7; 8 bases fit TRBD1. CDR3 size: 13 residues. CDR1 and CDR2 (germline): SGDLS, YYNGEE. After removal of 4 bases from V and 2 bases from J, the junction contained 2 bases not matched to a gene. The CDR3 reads CASSRGQAYEQYF. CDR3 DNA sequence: TGTGCCAGCAGCAGGGGACAGGCCTACGAGCAGTACTTC.

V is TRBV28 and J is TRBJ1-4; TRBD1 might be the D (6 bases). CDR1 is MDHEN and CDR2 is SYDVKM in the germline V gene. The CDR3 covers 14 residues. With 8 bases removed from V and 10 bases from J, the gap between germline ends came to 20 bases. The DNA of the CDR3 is TGTGCCAGCGGGATCTCAGGGGCGAGCGGAAAACTGTTTTTT. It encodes CASGISGASGKLFF.

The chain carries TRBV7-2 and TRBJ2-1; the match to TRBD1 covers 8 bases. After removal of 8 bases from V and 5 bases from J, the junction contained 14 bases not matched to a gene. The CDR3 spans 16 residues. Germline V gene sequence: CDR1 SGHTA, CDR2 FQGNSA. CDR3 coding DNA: TGTGCCAGCCGCCGAGGGGACAGGTTCACGAACAATGAGCAGTTCTTC. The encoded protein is CASRRGDRFTNNEQFF.

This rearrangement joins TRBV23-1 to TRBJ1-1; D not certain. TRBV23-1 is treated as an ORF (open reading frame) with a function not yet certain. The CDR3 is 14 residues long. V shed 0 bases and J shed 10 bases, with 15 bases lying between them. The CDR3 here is CASSQSMSRVIAFF. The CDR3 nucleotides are TGCGCCAGCAGTCAATCGATGTCCCGGGTGATAGCTTTCTTT.

CDR3 bases: TGTGCCAGCAGCGGCGGGGGGCTCTCCACAGATACGCAGTATTTT. Protein product: CASSGGGLSTDTQYF. The chain carries TRBV11-3 and TRBJ2-3; 8 nucleotides agree with TRBD2. The CDR3 contains 15 residues. Trimming cost V 5 bases and J 2 bases; bases outside gene matches: 6. CDR1 is SGHNT and CDR2 is YENEEA in the germline V gene.

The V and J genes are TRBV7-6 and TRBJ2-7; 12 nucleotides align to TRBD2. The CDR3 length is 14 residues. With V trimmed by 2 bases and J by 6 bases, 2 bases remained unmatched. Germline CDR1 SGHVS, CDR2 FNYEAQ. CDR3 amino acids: CASSLRLAGVEQYF. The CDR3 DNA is TGTGCCAGCAGCTTAAGACTAGCGGGAGTCGAGCAGTACTTC. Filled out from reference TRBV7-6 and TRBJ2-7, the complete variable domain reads GAGVSQSPRYKVTKRGQDVALRCDPISGHVSLYWYRQALGQGPEFLTYFNYEAQQDKSGLPNDRFSAERPEGSISTLTIQRTEQRDSAMYRCASSLRLAGVEQYFGPGTRLTVT.

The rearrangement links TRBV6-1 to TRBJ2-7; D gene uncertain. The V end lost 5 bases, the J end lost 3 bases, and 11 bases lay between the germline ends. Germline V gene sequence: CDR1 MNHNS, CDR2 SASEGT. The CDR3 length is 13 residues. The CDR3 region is CASSQAVFYEQYF. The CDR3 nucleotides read TGTGCCAGCAGTCAGGCAGTCTTCTACGAGCAGTACTTC.

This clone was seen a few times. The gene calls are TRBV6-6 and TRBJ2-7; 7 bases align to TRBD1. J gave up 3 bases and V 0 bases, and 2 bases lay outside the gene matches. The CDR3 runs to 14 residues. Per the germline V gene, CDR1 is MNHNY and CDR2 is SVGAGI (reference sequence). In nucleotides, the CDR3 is TGTGCCAGCAGTTACTCGGGACAGAACTACGAGCAGTACTTC. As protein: CASSYSGQNYEQYF.

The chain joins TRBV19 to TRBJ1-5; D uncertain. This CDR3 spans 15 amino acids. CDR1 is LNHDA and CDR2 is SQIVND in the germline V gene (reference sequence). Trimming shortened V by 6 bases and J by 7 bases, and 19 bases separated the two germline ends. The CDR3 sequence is CASSYAGHAGQPQHF. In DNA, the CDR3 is TGTGCCAGTAGCTATGCCGGGCATGCCGGGCAGCCCCAGCATTTT.

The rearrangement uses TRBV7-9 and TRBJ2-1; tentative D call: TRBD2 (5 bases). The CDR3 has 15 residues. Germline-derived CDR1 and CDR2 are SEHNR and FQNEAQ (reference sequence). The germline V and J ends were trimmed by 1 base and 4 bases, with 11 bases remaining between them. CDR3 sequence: CASSLGSSTYNEQFF. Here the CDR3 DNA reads TGTGCCAGCAGCTTAGGCTCTAGCACATACAATGAGCAGTTCTTC.

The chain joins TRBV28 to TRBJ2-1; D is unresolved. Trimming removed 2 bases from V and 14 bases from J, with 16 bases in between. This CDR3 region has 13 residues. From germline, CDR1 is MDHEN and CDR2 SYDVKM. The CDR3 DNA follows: TGTGCCAGCAGTTTACCCCCGGCTCCCCTTGAGTTCTTC. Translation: CASSLPPAPLEFF.

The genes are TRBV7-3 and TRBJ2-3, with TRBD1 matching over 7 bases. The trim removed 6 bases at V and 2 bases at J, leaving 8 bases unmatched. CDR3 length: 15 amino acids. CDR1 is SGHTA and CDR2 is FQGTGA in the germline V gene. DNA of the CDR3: TGTGCCAGCAGGCCGACAGGGCTGGCCACAGATACGCAGTATTTT. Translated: CASRPTGLATDTQYF.

The CDR3 DNA sequence: TGTGCCAGCAGCTTAAGCGCTGAGGCCAACGTCCTGACTTTC. Its translation: CASSLSAEANVLTF. The chain combines TRBV7-3 with TRBJ2-6; D unresolved. The CDR3 has 14 residues. Germline CDR1 reads SGHTA; CDR2 reads FQGTGA. V lost 1 base to trimming and J lost 6 bases, with 7 bases between them.

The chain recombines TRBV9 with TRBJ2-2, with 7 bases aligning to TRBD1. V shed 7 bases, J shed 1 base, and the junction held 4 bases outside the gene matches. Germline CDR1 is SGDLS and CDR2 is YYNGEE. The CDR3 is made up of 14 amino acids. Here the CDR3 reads CASQGTENTGELFF. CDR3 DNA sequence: TGTGCCAGCCAGGGGACAGAGAACACCGGGGAGCTGTTTTTT.

The CDR3 sequence is CASSPPQGEQFF. The CDR3 nucleotides read TGTGCCAGCAGCCCCCCTCAAGGTGAGCAGTTCTTC. The J gene is TRBJ2-1, the V gene TRBV7-2; D is uncertain. This CDR3 spans 12 amino acids. Per germline, CDR1 SGHTA and CDR2 FQGNSA. Deletions cut 5 bases from V and 9 bases from J, with 11 bases between. Variable domain in full (rest from reference TRBV7-2 and TRBJ2-1): GAGVSQSPSNKVTEKGKDVELRCDPISGHTALYWYRQSLGQGLEFLIYFQGNSAPDKSGLPSDRFSAERTGGSVSTLTIQRTQQEDSAVYLCASSPPQGEQFFGPGTRLTVL.

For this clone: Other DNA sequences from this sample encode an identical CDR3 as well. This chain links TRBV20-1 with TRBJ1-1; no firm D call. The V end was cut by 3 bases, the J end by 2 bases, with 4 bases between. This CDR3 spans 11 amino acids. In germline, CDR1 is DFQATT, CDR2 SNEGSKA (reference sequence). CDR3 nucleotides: TGCAGTGCTAGCATCAACACTGAAGCTTTCTTT. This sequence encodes CSASINTEAFF.

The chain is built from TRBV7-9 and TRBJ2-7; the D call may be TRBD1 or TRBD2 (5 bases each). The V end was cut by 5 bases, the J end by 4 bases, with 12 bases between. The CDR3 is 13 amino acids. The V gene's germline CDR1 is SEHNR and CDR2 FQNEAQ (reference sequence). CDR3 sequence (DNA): TGTGCCAGCAGCCGGGACCGGAGTTACGAGCAGTACTTC. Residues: CASSRDRSYEQYF.

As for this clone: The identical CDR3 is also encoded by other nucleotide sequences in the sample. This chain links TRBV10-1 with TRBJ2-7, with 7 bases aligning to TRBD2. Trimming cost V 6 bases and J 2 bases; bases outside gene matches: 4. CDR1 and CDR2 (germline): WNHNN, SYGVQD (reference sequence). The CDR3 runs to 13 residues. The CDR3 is CASSLGLAYEQYF. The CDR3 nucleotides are TGCGCCAGCAGCCTCGGACTAGCCTACGAGCAGTACTTC.

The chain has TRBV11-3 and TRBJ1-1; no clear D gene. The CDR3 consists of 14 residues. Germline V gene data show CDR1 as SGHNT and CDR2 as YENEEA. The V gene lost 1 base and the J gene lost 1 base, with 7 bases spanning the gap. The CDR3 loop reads CASSLGRGNTEAFF. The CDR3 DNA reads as TGTGCCAGCAGCTTAGGTCGGGGGAACACTGAAGCTTTCTTT.

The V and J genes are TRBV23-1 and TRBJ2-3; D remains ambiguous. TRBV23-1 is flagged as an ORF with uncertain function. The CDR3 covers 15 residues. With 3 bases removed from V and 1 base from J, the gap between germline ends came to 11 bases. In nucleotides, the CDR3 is TGCGCCAGCAGTCATCCCTGTTCTCGCACAGATACGCAGTATTTT. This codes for CASSHPCSRTDTQYF.

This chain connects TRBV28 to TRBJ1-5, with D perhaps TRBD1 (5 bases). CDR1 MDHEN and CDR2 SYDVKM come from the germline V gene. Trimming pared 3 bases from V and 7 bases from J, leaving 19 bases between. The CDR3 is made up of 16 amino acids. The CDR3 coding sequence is TGTGCCAGCAGTTTTCCGGGGGGAGGGAAAGGCCAGCCCCAGCATTTT. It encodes CASSFPGGGKGQPQHF.